The 23 T cell receptor beta chains presented below share a single source sample, sequenced in a study of cytomegalovirus exposure and HLA in healthy donors. 13 Jbeta primers and 60 Vbeta primers were used for the PCR. Profiling relied on immunoSEQ multiplex PCR, and the TCRdb table lists in-frame clones only, not all of them. The sample has some 150,000 clones, under 90% seen once. Sequencing was carried out using PBMCs. The source of these receptors is a young man in good health and CMV-seronegative.

This clone was counted only a few times. This sequence joins TRBV2 and TRBJ2-1; D is unclear. Trimming pared 6 bases from V and 6 bases from J, leaving 6 bases between. This CDR3 region has 11 residues. Germline V CDR1 and CDR2: SNHLY, FYNNEI. CDR3 sequence reads: CASRLINEQFF. CDR3 bases: TGTGCCAGCAGGCTAATCAATGAGCAGTTCTTC.

The J gene is TRBJ2-2, the V gene TRBV15; 9 bases line up with TRBD1. The CDR3 runs to 16 residues. V gave up 4 bases and J gave up 4 bases; unmatched junction bases: 7. CDR1 LNHNV and CDR2 YYDKDF come from the germline V gene (reference sequence). The CDR3 loop is CATSTRTGAITGELFF. The DNA for the CDR3 is TGTGCCACCAGCACTAGGACAGGGGCTATCACCGGGGAGCTGTTTTTT.

The genes are TRBV7-3 and TRBJ1-2, with D unclear. The V and J ends lost 2 bases and 0 bases respectively, with 13 bases between them. This CDR3 region has 16 residues. Germline CDR1 and CDR2: SGHTA and FQGTGA. The CDR3 loop reads CASSLGPREANYGYTF. In DNA form, the CDR3 reads TGTGCCAGCAGCTTAGGGCCGCGGGAAGCTAACTATGGCTACACCTTC.

This clone was seen more than once but under ten times. The chain has TRBV11-2 and TRBJ2-7, with D perhaps TRBD2 (6 bases). The germline gives CDR1 SGHAT, CDR2 FQNNGV. The V end lost 0 bases, the J end lost 2 bases, and 17 bases lay between the germline ends. The CDR3 runs to 17 residues. This CDR3 is CASSLEGYGGFTYEQYF. The CDR3 nucleotides are TGTGCCAGCAGCTTAGAGGGTTATGGGGGGTTCACCTACGAGCAGTACTTC.

The chain recombines TRBV7-3 with TRBJ2-7; D may be TRBD2 (6 bases). Trimming removed 5 bases from V and 4 bases from J, with 18 bases in between. Germline CDR1 and CDR2: SGHTA and FQGTGA. The CDR3 loop spans 15 amino acids. CDR3 coding DNA: TGTGCCAGCAGCCGGGGACTTCCCCCATATTACGAGCAGTACTTC. Translated: CASSRGLPPYYEQYF.

The rearrangement uses TRBV15 and TRBJ2-1; 7 bases agree with TRBD2. The germline CDR1 and CDR2 sequences are LNHNV and YYDKDF (reference sequence). The CDR3 totals 16 residues. Trimming at V came to 5 bases and at J to 9 bases, leaving 16 bases not matched to a gene. The chain's CDR3 is CATSGSSGIGVGEQFF. CDR3 in DNA: TGTGCCACCAGCGGCTCAAGCGGGATCGGTGTAGGTGAGCAGTTCTTC.

The chain uses TRBV30 and TRBJ2-4; TRBD2 matches 7 bases. The V gene's germline CDR1 is GTSNPN and CDR2 SVGIG (reference sequence). The CDR3 covers 14 residues. Trimming removed 3 bases from V and 6 bases from J; junction bases left unmatched: 8. CDR3 coding DNA: TGTGCCTGGAGCCCCGGACTAGGTTTAAACATTCAGTACTTC. Its translation: CAWSPGLGLNIQYF.

This clone appeared a few times. V gene TRBV7-8 combines with J gene TRBJ2-5; D possibly corresponds to TRBD1 (5 bases). CDR1 and CDR2 (germline): SGHVS, FQNEAQ. This CDR3 region has 16 residues. Deletions cut 4 bases from V and 2 bases from J, with 17 bases between. This CDR3 reads CASSSQGSIVQETQYF. The CDR3 DNA is TGTGCCAGCAGCTCGCAGGGCTCGATCGTACAAGAGACCCAGTACTTC. Looking up the rest from reference TRBV7-8 and TRBJ2-5 gives the full variable domain: GAGVSQSPRYKVAKRGQDVALRCDPISGHVSLFWYQQALGQGPEFLTYFQNEAQLDKSGLPSDRFFAERPEGSVSTLKIQRTQQEDSAVYLCASSSQGSIVQETQYFGPGTRLLVL.

V usage is TRBV4-3 and J usage is TRBJ2-1; D perhaps matches TRBD1 (6 bases). The V end was cut by 4 bases, the J end by 2 bases, with 18 bases between. The germline CDR1 and CDR2 sequences are LGHNA and YSLEER. The CDR3 consists of 17 residues. CDR3 protein: CASSPTVGGTAYNEQFF. CDR3 nucleotides: TGCGCCAGCAGCCCTACGGTAGGGGGAACCGCCTACAATGAGCAGTTCTTC.

This sequence joins TRBV30 and TRBJ2-1, with D possibly matching TRBD1 (5 bases). V lost 3 bases and J lost 8, with 14 bases in between. Germline V CDR1 and CDR2: GTSNPN, SVGIG (reference sequence). The CDR3 sequence is 13 residues long. Here the CDR3 reads CAWSQQGGDEQFF. CDR3 DNA sequence: TGTGCCTGGAGCCAGCAGGGTGGAGATGAGCAGTTCTTC.

This chain joins TRBV5-1 and TRBJ1-3, with 8 bases that match TRBD1. The CDR3 extends over 15 amino acids. V shed 7 bases, J shed 0 bases, and the junction held 6 bases outside the gene matches. The V gene's germline CDR1 is SGHRS and CDR2 YFSETQ. DNA for the CDR3: TGCGCCAGCTCCCTAGACAGGGGCTCTGGAAACACCATATATTTT. This encodes CASSLDRGSGNTIYF.

This chain uses TRBV5-1 with TRBJ1-1; D unclear. Germline loops: CDR1 SGHRS, CDR2 YFSETQ. Trimming left V 4 bases short and J 2 bases short, with 6 bases between. This CDR3 comprises 12 residues. The CDR3 reads CASSPPNTEAFF. The CDR3 DNA reads TGCGCCAGCAGCCCTCCTAACACTGAAGCTTTCTTT. Supplemented by reference TRBV5-1 and TRBJ1-1, the full variable domain reads KAGVTQTPRYLIKTRGQQVTLSCSPISGHRSVSWYQQTPGQGLQFLFEYFSETQRNKGNFPGRFSGRQFSNSRSEMNVSTLELGDSALYLCASSPPNTEAFFGQGTRLTVV.

This chain uses TRBV29-1 with TRBJ2-1, with D unresolved. This CDR3 is 11 amino acids long. The ends were cut back, 7 bases at V and 8 bases at J, with 12 bases in the middle. The V gene's germline CDR1 is SQVTM and CDR2 ANQGSEA. The CDR3 loop is CSGGPGHEQFF. The CDR3 DNA sequence: TGCAGCGGTGGGCCCGGCCATGAGCAGTTCTTC.

The chain links TRBV10-3 to TRBJ1-5; D unclear. The V gene's germline CDR1 is ENHRY and CDR2 SYGVKD. The CDR3 spans 13 residues. V lost 6 bases, J lost 5 bases, and 11 bases lay in between. CDR3: CAIRSTNYQPQHF. In DNA, the CDR3 is TGTGCCATCAGGTCTACTAATTATCAGCCCCAGCATTTT.

The V and J genes are TRBV13 and TRBJ2-5, with D possibly matching TRBD2 (6 bases). The CDR3 totals 17 residues. The V and J ends lost 0 bases and 3 bases respectively, with 17 bases between them. Germline CDR1 and CDR2: PRHDT and FYEKMQ (reference sequence). The CDR3 loop is CASSLGPGGPGEETQYF. CDR3 nucleotide sequence: TGTGCCAGCAGCTTAGGTCCTGGAGGGCCGGGGGAAGAGACCCAGTACTTC.

This clone has just a few counts. The chain links TRBV29-1 to TRBJ1-5, with D unresolved. V was cut by 4 bases and J by 2 bases, with 21 bases left in between. Germline V CDR1 and CDR2: SQVTM, ANQGSEA. The length of the CDR3 is 17 residues. This chain's CDR3 is CSVAEVESVEGNQPQHF. CDR3 in DNA: TGCAGCGTTGCGGAAGTGGAGTCGGTGGAGGGCAATCAGCCCCAGCATTTT.

The CDR3 nucleotides are TGTGCCATCAGTACCGGGACTAGTCACACCGGGGAGCTGTTTTTT. This translates into CAISTGTSHTGELFF. This chain uses TRBV10-3 with TRBJ2-2; the match to TRBD2 covers 8 bases. V was clipped by 5 bases and J by 3 bases; unmatched bases: 5. Germline V CDR1 and CDR2: ENHRY, SYGVKD. The CDR3 spans 15 residues.

The genes are TRBV6-1 and TRBJ2-5, with a tentative D call TRBD2 (5 bases). The J call is doubtful: the DNA matches TRBJ2-7 better. Germline lookup yields CDR1 MNHNS and CDR2 SASEGT. This CDR3 has 15 amino acids. CDR3 region: CASSEAWRSSYEQYF. CDR3 coding DNA: TGTGCCAGCAGTGAAGCCTGGAGGAGCTCCTACGAGCAGTACTTC.

This clone was recorded a few times. This rearrangement joins TRBV7-9 to TRBJ1-4; the D is unclear. The CDR3 runs to 15 residues. V was clipped by 5 bases and J by 4 bases, with 14 bases between them. CDR1 SEHNR and CDR2 FQNEAQ come from the germline V gene (reference sequence). The DNA for the CDR3 is TGTGCCAGCAGCAACACCAGGCGGGGTAATGAAAAACTGTTTTTT. Translation: CASSNTRRGNEKLFF.

CDR3 nucleotide sequence: TGTGCCAGCAGCTTAGATAGGAGGGGCAGGGCTGGGGCCAACGTCCTGACTTTC. Translated: CASSLDRRGRAGANVLTF. V and J are TRBV7-3 and TRBJ2-6, with D maybe TRBD2 (6 bases). Germline CDR1 SGHTA, CDR2 FQGTGA. V lost 2 bases to trimming and J lost 2 bases, with 16 bases between them. The CDR3 is 18 amino acids.

V usage is TRBV11-2 and J usage is TRBJ2-7; D perhaps matches TRBD2 (5 bases). Deletions cut 5 bases from V and 3 bases from J, with 14 bases between. The CDR3 runs to 14 residues. CDR1 is SGHAT and CDR2 is FQNNGV in the germline V gene. CDR3: CASSPTNYNYEQYF. The CDR3 DNA sequence: TGTGCCAGCAGCCCGACTAATTATAACTACGAGCAGTACTTC.

CDR3 sequence: CASSPGLLYEQYF. The CDR3 DNA sequence: TGTGCCAGCAGCCCGGGACTTTTATACGAGCAGTACTTC. V is TRBV13 and J is TRBJ2-7, with a possible D match to TRBD2 (6 bases). CDR3 length: 13 amino acids. Trimming removed 5 bases from V and 4 bases from J, with 12 bases in between. Germline V gene sequence: CDR1 PRHDT, CDR2 FYEKMQ (reference sequence).

The chain uses TRBV6-5 and TRBJ2-2, with 7 bases lining up with TRBD2. CDR1 is MNHEY and CDR2 is SVGAGI in the germline V gene. J was trimmed by 5 bases and V by 6 bases; bases with no gene match: 9. This CDR3 region has 15 residues. The CDR3 spells CASRGNSGLTGELFF. CDR3 nucleotide sequence: TGTGCCAGCAGGGGAAATAGCGGGTTGACCGGGGAGCTGTTTTTT.